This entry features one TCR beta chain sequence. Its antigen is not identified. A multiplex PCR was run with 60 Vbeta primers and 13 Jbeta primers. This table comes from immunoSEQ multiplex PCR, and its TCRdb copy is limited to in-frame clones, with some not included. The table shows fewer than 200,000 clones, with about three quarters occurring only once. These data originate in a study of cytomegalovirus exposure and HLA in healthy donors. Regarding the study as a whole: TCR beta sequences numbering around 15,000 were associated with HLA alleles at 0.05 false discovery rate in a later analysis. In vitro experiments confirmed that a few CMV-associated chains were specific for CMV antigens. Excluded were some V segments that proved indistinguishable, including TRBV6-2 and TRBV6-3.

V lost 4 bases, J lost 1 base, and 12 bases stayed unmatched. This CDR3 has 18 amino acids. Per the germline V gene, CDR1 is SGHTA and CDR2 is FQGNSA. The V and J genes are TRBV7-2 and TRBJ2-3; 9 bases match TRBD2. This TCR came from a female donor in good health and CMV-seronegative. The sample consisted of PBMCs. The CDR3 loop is CASSSRRLAEGGTDTQYF. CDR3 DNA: TGTGCCAGCAGCTCCCGACGACTAGCGGAGGGGGGCACAGATACGCAGTATTTT.